This is a list of T cell receptor beta chains from one sample in a study of control samples from healthy donors and cancer patients. The data were produced by immunoSEQ multiplex PCR, yet TCRdb's version contains in-frame clones alone and is incomplete. The table records some 120,000 clones, 91% of them present only once. Sequenced input: blood. All receptors derive from a man between 18 and 29 years old in good health. Each CDR3 is given with its conserved first and last residue. The D gene is left open where the match is weak. The listing skips clone size in some rows; elsewhere it reads once, few, many or a size class.

>-|-|TRBJ1-2|TRBV19
TGTGCCAGTACCCCCGCCAGGGCAAGCTATGGCTACACCTTC
CASTPARASYGYTF
>-|-|TRBJ1-2|TRBV13
TGTGCCAGCAGCACGGACAGAACGGACGGCTACACCTTC
CASSTDRTDGYTF
>-|TRBD1|TRBJ1-1|TRBV6-6
TGTGCCAGCAGCACGGACAGGTTGAACACTGAAGCTTTCTTT
CASSTDRLNTEAFF
>-|-|TRBJ1-4|TRBV7-9
TGTGCCAGCAGCTTACTCGGCGGAGAGGAAGGCGAAAAACTGTTTTTT
CASSLLGGEEGEKLFF
>-|-|TRBJ2-3|TRBV24-1
TGTGCCACCAGTGATGATCGGGGGGCCCCAGATACGCAGTATTTT
CATSDDRGAPDTQYF
>-|-|TRBJ1-1|TRBV5-1
TGCGCCAGCAGGGCAGACTCGAACACTGAAGCTTTCTTT
CASRADSNTEAFF
>once|-|TRBJ1-2|TRBV19
TGTGCCAGTAGTTTCATGGGGCGCAACTATGGCTACACCTTC
CASSFMGRNYGYTF
>-|TRBD1|TRBJ1-4|TRBV3-1/TRBV3-2
TGTGCCAGCAGCCAAGAATACAGGGGGCTTGAAAAACTGTTTTTT
CASSQEYRGLEKLFF
>once|-|TRBJ1-5|TRBV15
TGTGCCACCAGCGGAAGCAATCAGCCCCAGCATTTT
CATSGSNQPQHF
>-|-|TRBJ1-2|TRBV6-1
TGTGCCAGCAGTGACGGTTACCTCCTCGGCTACACCTTC
CASSDGYLLGYTF
>-|TRBD2|TRBJ2-7|TRBV5-1
TGCGCCAGCAGGGGGGGGTACGAGCAGTACTTC
CASRGGYEQYF
>-|-|TRBJ1-6|TRBV20-1
TGCAGTGCTAGTCCAGGGTCAATCGATTCACCCCTCCACTTT
CSASPGSIDSPLHF
>-|-|TRBJ2-3|TRBV5-1
TGCGCCAGCAGCTTGGAGAGGGGTGATTCTTCAGATACGCAGTATTTT
CASSLERGDSSDTQYF
>-|TRBD1|TRBJ2-7|TRBV7-9
TGTGCCAGCAGCTTACCCAACAGGGGCTACGAGCAGTACTTC
CASSLPNRGYEQYF
>-|-|TRBJ1-1|TRBV7-9
TGTGCCAGCAGCAGCCCAGGGGTCACTGAAGCTTTCTTT
CASSSPGVTEAFF
>-|TRBD2|TRBJ2-1|TRBV3-1/TRBV3-2
TGTGCCAGCAGGCCGGGACTAGCGGGGGATGAGCAGTTCTTC
CASRPGLAGDEQFF
>-|TRBD1|TRBJ1-4|TRBV5-1
TGCGCCAGCAGCTTGGCGGGGACAGGGGAGGAAAAACTGTTTTTT
CASSLAGTGEEKLFF
>-|-|TRBJ1-3|TRBV6-5
TGTGCCAGCAGTTATTCCGGGAGCGGCTCTGGAAACACCATATATTTT
CASSYSGSGSGNTIYF
>once|-|TRBJ1-2|TRBV5-1
TGCGCCAGCAGCCCGGGGGGGGGCTATGGCTACACCTTC
CASSPGGGYGYTF
>few|TRBD1|TRBJ2-3|TRBV6-5
TGTGCCAGCAGGCGGACAGGGTTTAAAGATACGCAGTATTTT
CASRRTGFKDTQYF
>-|-|TRBJ2-2|TRBV7-2
TGTGCCAGCAGCGTGGACATCTACACCGGGGAGCTGTTTTTT
CASSVDIYTGELFF
>-|-|TRBJ2-2|TRBV10-3
TGTGCCATCAGTGAAGTCATCCAGGGCTCGAACACCGGGGAGCTGTTTTTT
CAISEVIQGSNTGELFF
>-|-|TRBJ1-2|TRBV30
TGTGCCTGGAGTCTCGGGGGTGGCTACACCTTC
CAWSLGGGYTF
>-|-|TRBJ2-7|TRBV9
TGTGCCAGCAGCGTAGGGCTAGCGCCAACCTACGAGCAGTACTTC
CASSVGLAPTYEQYF
>-|-|TRBJ1-6|TRBV7-9
TGTGCCAGCAGCTTAGAAGGGACGGATAATTCACCCCTCCACTTT
CASSLEGTDNSPLHF
>once|-|TRBJ2-3|TRBV3-1/TRBV3-2
TGTGCCAGCAGCCAGGGGGTACGCACAGATACGCAGTATTTT
CASSQGVRTDTQYF
>-|-|TRBJ2-7|TRBV7-2
TGTGCCAGCAGCTTAGGAGGGCGGGGAGACGAGCAGTACTTC
CASSLGGRGDEQYF
>-|TRBD1|TRBJ1-2|TRBV5-4
TGTGCCAGCAGCTCGGGGACAGGGATTGACTATGGCTACACCTTC
CASSSGTGIDYGYTF
>-|-|TRBJ2-5|TRBV5-1
TGCGCCAGCAGCAGCTGGGGAAGGCAAGAGACCCAGTACTTC
CASSSWGRQETQYF
>-|TRBD2|TRBJ2-7|TRBV4-2
TGTGCCAGCAGCCAAGGACTAGCGGGGGACTACGAGCAGTACTTC
CASSQGLAGDYEQYF
>-|TRBD1|TRBJ1-1|TRBV18
TGTGCCAGCTCATACAGGGGTCCCATGAACACTGAAGCTTTCTTT
CASSYRGPMNTEAFF
>-|-|TRBJ1-2|TRBV5-1
TGCGCCAGCAGCTTGGGCGGAATTAACTATGGCTACACCTTC
CASSLGGINYGYTF
>-|-|TRBJ1-1|TRBV21-1
TGTGCCAGCAGCAAATCTTTTAGTGGGGAGGCGAACACTGAAGCTTTCTTT
CASSKSFSGEANTEAFF
>few|-|TRBJ2-7|TRBV2
TGTGCCAGCAGTGAAGCCCCAGGGGACTCCTACGAGCAGTACTTC
CASSEAPGDSYEQYF
>-|-|TRBJ2-7|TRBV7-9
TGTGCCAGCAGCCCCACCCTCTACGAGCAGCACTTC
CASSPTLYEQHF
>-|TRBD1|TRBJ1-2|TRBV5-4
TGTGCCAGCAGCTTGGGGGGACAGGGGGCGCTGAACTATGGCTACACCTTC
CASSLGGQGALNYGYTF
>-|-|TRBJ2-7|TRBV7-9
TGTGCCAGCAGCACTAGCACTTGGCCGTCCCACGAGCAGTACTTC
CASSTSTWPSHEQYF
>once|TRBD1|TRBJ2-5|TRBV20-1
TGCAGTGCTATCAGGGGGGAGACCCAGTACTTC
CSAIRGETQYF
>-|TRBD1|TRBJ1-2|TRBV4-1
TGCGCCAGCAGCCCGGACAGGGGGCCCTATGGCTACACCTTC
CASSPDRGPYGYTF
>-|-|TRBJ2-7|TRBV5-4
TGTGCCAGCAGCCCTGAGGTTGGCAGGGAAGCCTACGAGCAGTACTTC
CASSPEVGREAYEQYF
>-|TRBD2|TRBJ2-3|TRBV6-4
TGTGCCAGCAGTGAAGCGGGGGACCCAGATACGCAGTATTTT
CASSEAGDPDTQYF
>once|TRBD2|TRBJ2-6|TRBV3-1/TRBV3-2
TGTGCCAGCAGCCAACGGACTAGAGAGGGCGGGGGGGCCAACGTCCTGACTTTC
CASSQRTREGGGANVLTF
>-|-|TRBJ1-3|TRBV5-5
TGTGCCAGCAGCTTGGATGCAGGCAAGGACACCATATATTTT
CASSLDAGKDTIYF
>-|TRBD2|TRBJ2-1|TRBV6-1
TGTGCCAGCAGTGAAGGGGCTAGCGGGGGGGCCTACAATGAGCAGTTCTTC
CASSEGASGGAYNEQFF